This T cell receptor (beta chain) was sequenced for a study of cytomegalovirus exposure and HLA in healthy donors. The assay was immunoSEQ multiplex PCR, and TCRdb's table has in-frame clones only and misses some. The table has about 86,000 clones, approximately 93% seen once. Unmatched junction bases numbered 5, after V lost 0 bases and J lost 0 bases. The CDR3 totals 16 residues. Germline values: CDR1 SGHRS, CDR2 YFSETQ. The chain combines TRBV5-1 with TRBJ2-7, with 8 nucleotides matching TRBD1. The clonotype originates from a man aged 18 to 29 in good health and CMV-seronegative. Sample: PBMCs. CDR3 nucleotide sequence: TGCGCCAGCAGCTTGGGGGGGACAGGTAGCTCCTACGAGCAGTACTTC. Translation: CASSLGGTGSSYEQYF. The full variable domain, completed using reference TRBV5-1 and TRBJ2-7, is KAGVTQTPRYLIKTRGQQVTLSCSPISGHRSVSWYQQTPGQGLQFLFEYFSETQRNKGNFPGRFSGRQFSNSRSEMNVSTLELGDSALYLCASSLGGTGSSYEQYFGPGTRLTVT.